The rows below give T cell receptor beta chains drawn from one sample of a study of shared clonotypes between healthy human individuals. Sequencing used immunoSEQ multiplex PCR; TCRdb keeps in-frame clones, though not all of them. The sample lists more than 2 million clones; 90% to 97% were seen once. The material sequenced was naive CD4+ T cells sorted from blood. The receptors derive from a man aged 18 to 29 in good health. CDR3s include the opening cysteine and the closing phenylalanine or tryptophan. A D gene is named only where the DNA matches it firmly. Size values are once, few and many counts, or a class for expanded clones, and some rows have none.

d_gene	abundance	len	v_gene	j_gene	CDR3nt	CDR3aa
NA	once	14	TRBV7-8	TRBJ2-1	TGTGCCAGCAGCTTAGGTCTATACGACCTCGAGCAGTTCTTC	CASSLGLYDLEQFF
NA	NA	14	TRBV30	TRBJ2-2	TGTGCCTGGAGTGTGACAGTAACTTCCCTGGGGCTGTTTTTT	CAWSVTVTSLGLFF
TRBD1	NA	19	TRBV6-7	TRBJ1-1	TGTGCCAGCAGTTTCCCAGGGGGGGGACAGGCTTTTTTGGACACTGAAGCTTTCTTT	CASSFPGGGQAFLDTEAFF
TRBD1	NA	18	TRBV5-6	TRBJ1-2	TGTGCCAGCAGCTTGGAGGGACAGGGGTCAGGATTTAACTATGGCTACACCTTC	CASSLEGQGSGFNYGYTF
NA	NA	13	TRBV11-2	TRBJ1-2	TGTGCCAGCAGCTCGATCGGCACCTATGGCTACACCTTC	CASSSIGTYGYTF
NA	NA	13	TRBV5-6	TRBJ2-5	TGTGCCAGCAGCTTGGGGGGGAAAGAGACCCAGTACTTC	CASSLGGKETQYF
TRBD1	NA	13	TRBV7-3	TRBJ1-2	TGTGCCAGCAGCTTGGACAGGGGGGTTGGCTACACCTTC	CASSLDRGVGYTF
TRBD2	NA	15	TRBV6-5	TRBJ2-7	TGTGCCAGCAACTTAAGCGGGAATCCCCCCTACGAGCAGTACTTC	CASNLSGNPPYEQYF
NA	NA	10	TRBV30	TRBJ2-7	TGTGCCTGGGGGAGGAACGAGCAGTACTTC	CAWGRNEQYF
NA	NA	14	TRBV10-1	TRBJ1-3	TGCGCCAGCAACCTAGGGACGGCCGGGAGCACCATATATTTT	CASNLGTAGSTIYF
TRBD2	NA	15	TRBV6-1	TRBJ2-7	TGTGCCAGCAGTGGTACGAGACTAGCGGCTCTCGAGCAGTACTTC	CASSGTRLAALEQYF
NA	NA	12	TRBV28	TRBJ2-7	TGTGCCAGCGGTAGACCGTGGTACGAGCAGTACTTC	CASGRPWYEQYF
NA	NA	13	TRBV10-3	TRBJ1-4	TGTGCCATCAGCGCGGATAGGGTTGAAAAACTGTTTTTT	CAISADRVEKLFF
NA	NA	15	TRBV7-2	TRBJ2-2	TGTGCCAGCAGCTTCAGGGGACTCAACACCGGGGAGCTGTTTTTT	CASSFRGLNTGELFF
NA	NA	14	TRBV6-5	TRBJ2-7	TGTGCCAGCAGTCCCTTAGGGTTCTCCTACGAGCAGTACTTC	CASSPLGFSYEQYF
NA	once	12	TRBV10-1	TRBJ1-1	TGCGCCAGCAGTGAAACGGGGGCCGGAGCTTTCTTT	CASSETGAGAFF
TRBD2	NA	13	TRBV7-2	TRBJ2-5	TGTGCCAGCAGCGCCCTAGCGGGAGAGACCCAGTACTTC	CASSALAGETQYF
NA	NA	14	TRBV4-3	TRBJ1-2	TGCGCCAGCAGCCAAGAACCCACAGGGCATGGCTACACCTTC	CASSQEPTGHGYTF
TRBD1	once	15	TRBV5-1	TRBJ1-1	TGCGCCAGCAGCTTAAGGACAGGGTTGGGCACTGAAGCTTTCTTT	CASSLRTGLGTEAFF
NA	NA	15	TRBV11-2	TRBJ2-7	TGTGCCAGCAGCCTTTCGGGACGGCTTACGCCCGAGCAGTACTTC	CASSLSGRLTPEQYF
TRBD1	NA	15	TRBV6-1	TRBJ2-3	TGTGCCAGCAGTGGTCAGGGGGCGAAAACAGATACGCAGTATTTT	CASSGQGAKTDTQYF
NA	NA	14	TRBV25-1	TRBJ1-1	TGTGCCAGCAGTGTACGGGGTAAGAACACTGAAGCTTTCTTT	CASSVRGKNTEAFF
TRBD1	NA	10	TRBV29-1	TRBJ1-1	TGCAGCGCCCTACAGGGGACCACTTCCTTT	CSALQGTTSF
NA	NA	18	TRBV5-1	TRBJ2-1	TGCGCCAGCAGCTTGTTGACAGGACTCTCAAGCTCCTACAATGAGCAGTTCTTC	CASSLLTGLSSSYNEQFF
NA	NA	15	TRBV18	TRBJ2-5	TGTGCCAGCTCACCACCGATCGTTTCCGAGCCAAACCAGTACTTC	CASSPPIVSEPNQYF
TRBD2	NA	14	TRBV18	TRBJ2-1	TGTGCCAGCTCAAGCGGGAGGGCTGGGAATGAGCAGTTCTTC	CASSSGRAGNEQFF
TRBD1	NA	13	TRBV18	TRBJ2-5	TGTGCCAGCTCCCAGGGGGACCAAGAGACCCAGTACTTC	CASSQGDQETQYF
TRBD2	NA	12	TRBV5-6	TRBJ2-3	TGTGCCAGCACCGGGACTACTCGGTCGCAGTATTTT	CASTGTTRSQYF
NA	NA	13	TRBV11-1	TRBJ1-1	TGTGCCAGCAGCTTACTAGAGAACACTGAAGCTTTCTTT	CASSLLENTEAFF
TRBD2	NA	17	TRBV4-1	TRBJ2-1	TGCGCCAGCAGCCAACCTACTAGCGGGAGGAGTAACAATGAGCAGTTCTTC	CASSQPTSGRSNNEQFF
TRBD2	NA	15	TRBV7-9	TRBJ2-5	TGTGCCAGCAGCTTAACGGGAGGGCCTCGAGAGACCCAGTACTTC	CASSLTGGPRETQYF
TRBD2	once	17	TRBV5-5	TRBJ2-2	TGTGCCAGCAGCTTGGGGATACTAGCGGGGAACACCGGGGAGCTGTTTTTT	CASSLGILAGNTGELFF
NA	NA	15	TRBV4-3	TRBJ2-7	TGCGCCAGCAGCCAAGATTCGGCTCTCTCCTACGAGCAGTACTTC	CASSQDSALSYEQYF
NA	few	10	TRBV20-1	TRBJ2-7	TGCAGTGCTTCCCGGGGGGAGCAGTACTTC	CSASRGEQYF
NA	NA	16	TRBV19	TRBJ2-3	TGTGCCAGTAGTTCCATCAGGGGTATTGATTCAGATACGCAGTATTTT	CASSSIRGIDSDTQYF
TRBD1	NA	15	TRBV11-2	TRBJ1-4	TGTGCCAGCAGCCAGGGGACAGGGCATAATGAAAAACTGTTTTTT	CASSQGTGHNEKLFF
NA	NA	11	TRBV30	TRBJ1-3	TGTGCCTGCCGTCCGGGAAACACCATATATTTT	CACRPGNTIYF
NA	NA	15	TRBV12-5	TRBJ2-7	TGTGCTAGTGGTTTGTCGACGACTAGTAGCTACGAGCAGTACTTC	CASGLSTTSSYEQYF
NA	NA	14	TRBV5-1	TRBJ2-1	TGCGCCAGCCGGTCGGGGGGCGACTACAATGAGCAGTTCTTC	CASRSGGDYNEQFF
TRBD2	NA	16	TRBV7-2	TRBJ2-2	TGTGCCAGCAGCTTAGTTGGAGCGGGGGACGTCGGGGAGCTGTTTTTT	CASSLVGAGDVGELFF
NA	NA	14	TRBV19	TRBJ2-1	TGTGCCAGTAGTATAGATAGAGGACACAATGAGCAGTTCTTC	CASSIDRGHNEQFF
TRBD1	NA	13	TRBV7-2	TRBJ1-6	TGTGCCTGCCGGGCAGGGGGTTTTTCACCCCTCCACTTT	CACRAGGFSPLHF
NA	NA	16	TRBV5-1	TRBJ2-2	TGCGCCAGCAGCTTGGGACCAGGGGGGATCACCGGGGAGCTGTTTTTT	CASSLGPGGITGELFF
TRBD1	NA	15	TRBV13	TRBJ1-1	TGTGCCAGCAGCTTAGGGGACAGGGGGCGAACTGAAGCTTTCTTT	CASSLGDRGRTEAFF
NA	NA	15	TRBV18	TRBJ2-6	TGTGCCAGCTCACCAAGGAGGGCTGGGGCCAACGTCCTGACTTTC	CASSPRRAGANVLTF
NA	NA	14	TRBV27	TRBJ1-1	TGTGCCAGCAGTCGGTTAGGGGCGAACACTGAAGCTTTCTTT	CASSRLGANTEAFF
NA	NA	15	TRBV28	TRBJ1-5	TGTGCCAGCAGTTTTTTGTCAGCTAGCAATCAGCCCCAGCATTTT	CASSFLSASNQPQHF
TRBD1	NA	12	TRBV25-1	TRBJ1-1	TGTGCCAGCAGCCCCGACAGGGTGTCAGCTTTCTTT	CASSPDRVSAFF
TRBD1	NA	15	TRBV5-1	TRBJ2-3	TGCGCCAGCAGCCGGGACAGAACTAGCACAGATACGCAGTATTTT	CASSRDRTSTDTQYF
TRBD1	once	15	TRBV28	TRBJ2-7	TGTGCCAGCAATACCCTCCGGACAGGGGTCGGGGAGCAGTACTTC	CASNTLRTGVGEQYF
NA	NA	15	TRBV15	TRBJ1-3	TGTGCCACCAGCAGATCGGACAGCTCTGGAAACACCATATATTTT	CATSRSDSSGNTIYF
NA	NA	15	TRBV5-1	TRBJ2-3	TGCGCCAGCAGCTTGCTCGCGAGTAGCACAGATACGCAGTATTTT	CASSLLASSTDTQYF
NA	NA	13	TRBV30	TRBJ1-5	TGTGCCTGGAGTCCGCAGGGTCGTCAGCCCCAGCATTTT	CAWSPQGRQPQHF
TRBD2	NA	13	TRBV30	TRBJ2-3	TGTGCCTGGAGACTAGCGAGCACAGATACGCAGTATTTT	CAWRLASTDTQYF
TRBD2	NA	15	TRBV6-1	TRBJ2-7	TGTGCCAGCAGGAAATCAGCGGGGGACTCCTACGAGCAGTACTTC	CASRKSAGDSYEQYF